This TCR beta chain was observed in a study of shared clonotypes between healthy human individuals. Findings and limits, study-wide: Memory subsets generally showed smaller estimated richness than naive subsets did. Sampling involved blood alone; tissue repertoires likely differ.

With respect to this clone: The target antigen is unknown.

The donors were adults (healthy and HIV-negative) with no recent acute infections or vaccinations. With 5 bases removed from V and 2 bases from J, the gap between germline ends came to 15 bases. The CDR3 runs to 15 residues. The germline gives CDR1 SGHAT, CDR2 FQDESV (reference sequence). Data came from immunoSEQ multiplex PCR; TCRdb stores just in-frame clones and leaves some out. This table holds under 650,000 clones, around 96% found once. This receptor was taken from a woman aged 25-40 years in good health. This rearrangement joins TRBV11-1 to TRBJ1-1; D might be TRBD1 (5 bases). The material sequenced was naive CD4+ T cells sorted from blood. Documented subset: CD45RA+ positively selected. The CDR3 loop reads CASSVGVFRNTEAFF. The CDR3 nucleotides read TGTGCCAGCAGCGTGGGGGTCTTCCGAAACACTGAAGCTTTCTTT.